Sequencing of this TCR beta chain was carried out in a study of OX40 agonist ivuxolimab in advanced cancers. Repertoires were generated with immunoSEQ multiplex PCR, while TCRdb's copy carries only in-frame clones and drops some. Altogether 30,000 to 35,000 clones are present, 84% being singletons, with the ten largest covering 1.5% to 2%. A few counts support this clone. No antigen is known for it. Points from the study as a whole: The mean number of expanded clones was higher in CD8+ T cells than in CD4+.

V was cut by 2 bases and J by 2 bases, with 10 bases left in between. The CDR3 totals 14 residues. Germline V gene sequence: CDR1 PRHDT, CDR2 FYEKMQ (reference sequence). The genes are TRBV13 and TRBJ2-7; D is unresolved. This sequence was found in an adult with an advanced solid tumor such as melanoma, head and neck, liver or kidney cancer. The input for sequencing was CD4+ or CD8+ T cells sorted from blood, taken in a trial of the OX40 agonist ivuxolimab. This CDR3 reads CASSLKRKTYEQYF. The CDR3, as DNA: TGTGCCAGCAGCTTAAAAAGGAAGACCTACGAGCAGTACTTC.